The present T cell receptor beta chain was sequenced within a study of regulatory T cells in long-lasting Graves disease. Study-wide results and caveats: With persistent disease, TRBV28, TRBJ1-2 and TRBJ2-5 were the favored segments. Persistent Graves' patients showed a TCR diversity that was lower than that of newly diagnosed ones.

Time point of the sample: newly diagnosed GD, antithyroid drugs for less than 3 months. Researchers made the TCR library from RNA that was extracted from PBMCs. Looked up from germline, CDR1 is MNHEY and CDR2 is SVGAGI. The V segment lost 2 bases and the J segment 7 bases; nucleotides outside the gene matches: 7. The CDR3 spans 15 residues. Researchers made TCR beta libraries by using iRepertoire HTBI primers and running Arm-PCR on CDR3 regions. In TCRdb, the multiplex PCR reads were re-called with MiXCR into one record per CDR3 protein. The data hold 350,000 to 500,000 distinct CDR3 sequences, with about 15% observed a single time. In the case of this clonotype: Its antigen is not known.

These data also formed part of another study, on T cells in Graves' hyperthyroidism and ophthalmopathy. As that report states: The diagnostic basis comprised clinical symptoms, serum thyroxine and TRAb, thyroid ultrasound and orbital computed tomography. Blood samples included most of the expanded thyroid clonotypes exceeding 0.001.

This rearrangement joins TRBV6-5 to TRBJ2-1; TRBD2 aligns across 8 bases. The clonotype was recovered from a woman in her forties or fifties with Graves disease. The source material was peripheral blood mononuclear cells (PBMCs), sampled at new diagnosis, from a patient treated with antithyroid drugs. The CDR3 sequence is CASSYATGGGNEQFF. CDR3 nucleotide sequence: TGTGCCAGCAGTTACGCCACGGGGGGGGGGAATGAGCAGTTCTTC.